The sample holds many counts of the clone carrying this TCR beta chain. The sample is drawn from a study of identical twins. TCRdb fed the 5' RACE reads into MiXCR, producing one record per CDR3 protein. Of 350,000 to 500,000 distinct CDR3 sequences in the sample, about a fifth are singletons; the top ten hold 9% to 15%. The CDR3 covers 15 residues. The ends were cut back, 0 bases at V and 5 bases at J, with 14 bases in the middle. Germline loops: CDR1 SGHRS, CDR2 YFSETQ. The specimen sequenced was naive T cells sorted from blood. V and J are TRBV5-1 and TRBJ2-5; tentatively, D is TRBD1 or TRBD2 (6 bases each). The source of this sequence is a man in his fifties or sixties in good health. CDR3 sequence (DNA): TGCGCCAGCAGCTTGGTTGGGGGGCAAGCGGAGACCCAGTACTTC. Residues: CASSLVGGQAETQYF.